A single sample gave rise to the 20 T cell receptor beta chains below, sequenced in a study of blood T cell repertoires in COVID-19. Here immunoSEQ multiplex PCR was the method, and the copy in TCRdb shows in-frame clones only, minus some. The sample has 270,000 or so clones, roughly four fifths seen once; the top ten hold 8% to 10%. Sequenced sample: peripheral blood. These receptors were collected from a woman aged 50 to 60 who had recovered from COVID-19.

A few counts support this clone. This may be a read error, as it is one base from a much larger clone. The same CDR3 can be traced to other DNA sequences in this sample. The chain joins TRBV7-2 to TRBJ2-7; TRBD1 agrees at 11 bases. The CDR3 has 15 amino acids. Unmatched junction bases numbered 2, after V lost 4 bases and J lost 0 bases. CDR1 is SGHTA and CDR2 is FQGNSA in the germline V gene. CDR3 sequence: CASSSGTGGSYEQYF. CDR3 DNA sequence: TGTGCCAGCAGCTCCGGGACAGGGGGCTCCTACGAGCAGTACTTC.

V gene TRBV4-2 combines with J gene TRBJ2-5, with 12 bases lining up with TRBD2. The CDR3 runs 17 residues. Germline V gene lookup returns CDR1 LGHNA and CDR2 YNFKEQ. V was pared by 0 bases and J by 1 base, with 3 bases of the junction left unmatched. CDR3 in amino acids: CASSQDPSGGGQETQYF. The CDR3 DNA follows: TGTGCCAGCAGCCAAGATCCTAGCGGGGGGGGCCAAGAGACCCAGTACTTC.

V and J are TRBV2 and TRBJ2-2; 14 bases fit TRBD2. Trimming took 1 base from V and 7 from J; bases not matched to a gene: 8. Germline V gene data show CDR1 as SNHLY and CDR2 as FYNNEI. The CDR3 loop spans 18 amino acids. CDR3 coding DNA: TGTGCCAGCAGTGAAGTATACGGGACTAGCGGGAGCAACGGGGAGCTGTTTTTT. It translates to CASSEVYGTSGSNGELFF.

The chain recombines TRBV5-1 with TRBJ2-7; 8 bases are shared with TRBD1. Trimming removed 4 bases from V and 4 bases from J; junction bases left unmatched: 13. The CDR3 extends over 16 amino acids. Germline V gene data show CDR1 as SGHRS and CDR2 as YFSETQ. This CDR3 reads CASSTGQGVVGYEQYF. As DNA, the CDR3 is TGCGCCAGCAGCACCGGACAGGGAGTGGTGGGGTACGAGCAGTACTTC.

The rearrangement joins TRBV27 to TRBJ2-3; D is ambiguous. The CDR3 loop spans 12 amino acids. Trimming removed 4 bases from V and 2 bases from J, with 4 bases in between. Germline V gene lookup returns CDR1 MNHEY and CDR2 SMNVEV (reference sequence). The CDR3 nucleotides read TGTGCCAGCAGTTCTATCACAGATACGCAGTATTTT. This gives the protein CASSSITDTQYF.

V usage is TRBV12-5 and J usage is TRBJ2-5, with 13 nucleotides matching TRBD2. Trimming cost V 5 bases and J 7 bases; bases outside gene matches: 10. CDR3 length: 16 residues. CDR1 is LGHNT, CDR2 FRNRAP, per germline. The CDR3 DNA sequence: TGTGCTAGTGGTAGCGGGACTAGCGGGGTAAGGCGGACCCAGTACTTC. This encodes CASGSGTSGVRRTQYF.

This chain joins TRBV6-6 and TRBJ2-7; TRBD1 agrees at 7 bases. V was pared by 6 bases and J by 0 bases, with 8 bases of the junction left unmatched. Germline V CDR1 and CDR2: MNHNY, SVGAGI (reference sequence). This CDR3 has 15 amino acids. CDR3 protein: CASSLRQGLSYEQYF. CDR3 DNA sequence: TGTGCCAGCAGCCTGAGACAGGGTCTCTCCTACGAGCAGTACTTC.

This chain uses TRBV5-1 with TRBJ2-7, with 13 bases fitting TRBD2. In germline, CDR1 is SGHRS, CDR2 YFSETQ. The CDR3 is 15 residues long. The V and J ends lost 9 bases and 4 bases, in that order; junction bases with no gene match: 10. This CDR3 is CATKPGTSGTYEQYF. DNA for the CDR3: TGCGCCACCAAGCCCGGGACTAGCGGGACATACGAGCAGTACTTC.

This clone was seen a handful of times. This chain links TRBV7-2 with TRBJ2-5; TRBD2 matches at 10 bases. Germline CDR1 and CDR2: SGHTA and FQGNSA. The trim removed 5 bases at V and 7 bases at J, leaving 13 bases unmatched. This CDR3 spans 16 amino acids. The CDR3 is CASSLTTAGGTGTQYF. CDR3 coding DNA: TGTGCCAGCAGCCTGACGACAGCGGGGGGGACTGGGACCCAGTACTTC.

The chain combines TRBV2 with TRBJ1-4; tentative D call: TRBD1 (5 bases). Trimming took off 3 bases at V and 3 bases at J, with 14 bases between the two ends. This CDR3 contains 16 residues. Germline V gives CDR1 SNHLY, CDR2 FYNNEI. CDR3 sequence reads: CASSETTGAANEKLFF. CDR3 nucleotide sequence: TGTGCCAGCAGTGAGACCACAGGAGCCGCTAATGAAAAACTGTTTTTT. The whole variable domain, filled in from reference TRBV2 and TRBJ1-4, reads EPEVTQTPSHQVTQMGQEVILRCVPISNHLYFYWYRQILGQKVEFLVSFYNNEISEKSEIFDDQFSVERPDGSNFTLKIRSTKLEDSAMYFCASSETTGAANEKLFFGSGTQLSVL.

The genes are TRBV4-1 and TRBJ2-1; 10 bases are a match to TRBD2. Germline CDR1 and CDR2: MGHRA and YSYEKL. The CDR3 spans 15 residues. With 1 base clipped from V and 4 bases from J, the junction kept 1 base outside the gene matches. In DNA, the CDR3 is TGCGCCAGCAGCCAAGGACTAGCGGGTTACAATGAGCAGTTCTTC. Its protein is CASSQGLAGYNEQFF.

The chain is built from TRBV3-1 (or the pseudogene TRBV3-2) and TRBJ2-1, with 10 positions matching TRBD2. V shed 4 bases, J shed 5 bases, and the junction held 5 bases outside the gene matches. Germline loops: CDR1 LGHDT, CDR2 YNNKEL (reference sequence). This CDR3 has 15 residues. The CDR3, as DNA: TGTGCCAGCAGCCTCTCTAGCGGGGGTAACAATGAGCAGTTCTTC. Its translation: CASSLSSGGNNEQFF.

Details on this clone: At one boundary the junction diverges from the germline segment, which might be a read error. The chain employs TRBV25-1 and TRBJ2-1; TRBD1 agrees at 10 bases. This CDR3 contains 14 residues. The germline gives CDR1 MGHDK, CDR2 SYGVNS. Written as DNA, the CDR3 is TGCGAGGGACAGGGGACTCTTTGGGTCAATGAGCAGTTCTTC. Its translation is CEGQGTLWVNEQFF.

The chain joins TRBV24-1 to TRBJ1-6, with 8 bases matching TRBD1. With V trimmed by 1 base and J by 8 bases, 18 bases remained unmatched. The germline V gene encodes CDR1 KGHDR and CDR2 SFDVKD. CDR3 length equals 20 residues. The CDR3 nucleotides read TGTGCCACCAGTGATTTTCGATCCACAGGGGGAAGTGGGGACCATTCACCCCTCCACTTT. Protein sequence: CATSDFRSTGGSGDHSPLHF.

This rearrangement joins TRBV11-3 to TRBJ1-4, with TRBD1 matching 10 bases. The germline V gene has CDR1 SGHNT and CDR2 YENEEA. The V and J ends lost 3 bases and 3 bases, in that order; junction bases with no gene match: 1. This CDR3 region has 15 residues. CDR3 loop: CASSFGTGANEKLFF. CDR3 in DNA: TGTGCCAGCAGCTTCGGGACAGGGGCTAATGAAAAACTGTTTTTT.

The chain employs TRBV18 and TRBJ1-5; D call uncertain. V was cut by 3 bases and J by 0 bases, with 9 bases left in between. The CDR3 covers 15 residues. Germline CDR1 KGHSH, CDR2 LQKENI. The CDR3 nucleotides read TGTGCCAGCTCACCCGGGATATATAGCAATCAGCCCCAGCATTTT. Its translation: CASSPGIYSNQPQHF.

V gene TRBV27 combines with J gene TRBJ1-1; no definite D call. This CDR3 is 12 amino acids long. Deletions cut 5 bases from V and 5 bases from J, with 9 bases between. Per germline, CDR1 MNHEY and CDR2 SMNVEV (reference sequence). In DNA, the CDR3 is TGTGCCAGCAGTCATGGGCAAACTGAAGCTTTCTTT. Its protein product is CASSHGQTEAFF.

The chain carries TRBV7-9 and TRBJ1-1; a weak D match, TRBD1 (6 bases). This CDR3 has 14 amino acids. V was trimmed by 5 bases and J by 1 base, leaving 11 bases between them. Germline loops: CDR1 SEHNR, CDR2 FQNEAQ (reference sequence). Here the CDR3 DNA reads TGTGCCAGCAGCCCCACGACAGGGAACACTGAAGCTTTCTTT. Translation gives CASSPTTGNTEAFF.

CDR3 nucleotides: TGCGCCAGCAGCCAAGCCAACAATCAGGGGATTAATGAAAAACTGTTTTTT. Translated: CASSQANNQGINEKLFF. The V and J genes are TRBV4-3 and TRBJ1-4; D may be TRBD1 (6 bases). This CDR3 region has 17 residues. The ends were cut back, 1 base at V and 4 bases at J, with 16 bases in the middle. Germline V CDR1 and CDR2: LGHNA, YSLEER.

This chain links TRBV7-8 with TRBJ2-1, with a weak D call TRBD1 (5 bases). In germline, CDR1 is SGHVS, CDR2 FQNEAQ. Trimming left V 2 bases short and J 4 bases short, with 9 bases between. The CDR3 runs to 14 residues. The CDR3 coding sequence is TGTGCCAGCAGCTTATTGGGGCAGTACAATGAGCAGTTCTTC. Its translation: CASSLLGQYNEQFF. The full variable domain, rest sourced from reference TRBV7-8 and TRBJ2-1, is GAGVSQSPRYKVAKRGQDVALRCDPISGHVSLFWYQQALGQGPEFLTYFQNEAQLDKSGLPSDRFFAERPEGSVSTLKIQRTQQEDSAVYLCASSLLGQYNEQFFGPGTRLTVL.